Listed below are T cell receptor beta chains from one sample, sequenced in a study of T cell repertoires in cytomegalovirus infection. TCRdb redid the calling of the reads with MiXCR, one entry per CDR3 protein. The sample holds 80,000 to 130,000 distinct CDR3 sequences; more than 20% are singletons and the top ten take approximately 40%. Sequencing used CD8+ T cells from PBMCs. The receptors come from a human donor in good health (CMV status not recorded). Some clones in this sample may be carry-over from other donors' samples. Both conserved end residues are part of each CDR3. D genes are given only for firm matches. Clone size is not always given. Where it is, it says once, few, many or a class for expanded clones.

D: TRBD2
J: TRBJ2-3
size: few
V: TRBV2
CDR3: CASSVGTSGSTDTQYF
DNA: TGTGCCAGCAGTGTTGGGACTAGCGGCAGCACAGATACGCAGTATTTT

D: TRBD1
J: TRBJ2-5
size: few
V: TRBV6-2/TRBV6-3
CDR3: CASRQTGGETQYF
DNA: TGTGCCAGCAGGCAAACAGGGGGAGAGACCCAGTACTTC

D: NA
J: TRBJ1-5
size: many
V: TRBV7-9
CDR3: CASSLEKTDSNQPQHF
DNA: TGTGCCAGCAGCTTGGAGAAGACAGATAGCAATCAGCCCCAGCATTTT

D: TRBD2
J: TRBJ2-5
size: many
V: TRBV7-2
CDR3: CASSPPGFRGGPVNQETQYF
DNA: TGTGCCAGCAGCCCCCCGGGGTTCCGCGGGGGGCCGGTAAATCAAGAGACCCAGTACTTC

D: NA
J: TRBJ2-7
size: few
V: TRBV5-4
CDR3: CASSFGTGEQYF
DNA: TGTGCCAGCAGCTTCGGGACCGGGGAGCAGTACTTC

D: TRBD1
J: TRBJ2-1
size: NA
V: TRBV27
CDR3: CASSFGTDSYNEQFF
DNA: TGTGCCAGCAGTTTCGGGACAGACTCCTACAATGAGCAGTTCTTC

D: NA
J: TRBJ2-7
size: many
V: TRBV6-6
CDR3: CASNPAGPYEQYF
DNA: TGTGCCAGCAATCCAGCCGGTCCCTACGAGCAGTACTTC

D: TRBD1
J: TRBJ1-2
size: few
V: TRBV6-1
CDR3: CASSFGQGSGYTF
DNA: TGTGCCAGCAGTTTCGGACAGGGTAGTGGCTACACCTTC

D: TRBD1
J: TRBJ1-2
size: few
V: TRBV15
CDR3: CATSTPGVQGMANYGYTF
DNA: TGTGCCACCAGCACCCCTGGGGTACAGGGGATGGCAAACTATGGCTACACCTTC

D: NA
J: TRBJ2-2
size: NA
V: TRBV28
CDR3: CASSYPGELFF
DNA: TGTGCCAGCAGTTACCCCGGGGAGCTGTTTTTT

D: NA
J: TRBJ1-2
size: NA
V: TRBV7-8
CDR3: CASSLKGDGGYTF
DNA: TGTGCCAGCAGCTTAAAGGGGGACGGCGGCTACACCTTC

D: NA
J: TRBJ1-1
size: many
V: TRBV7-9
CDR3: CASSLGSRASSEAFF
DNA: TGTGCCAGCAGCTTAGGCTCCAGGGCGAGTTCTGAAGCTTTCTTT

D: NA
J: TRBJ2-1
size: many
V: TRBV7-2
CDR3: CASSPLENQQFF
DNA: TGTGCCAGCAGCCCATTGGAGAATCAGCAGTTCTTC

D: NA
J: TRBJ1-4
size: NA
V: TRBV9
CDR3: CASSVWDGSGTNEKLFF
DNA: TGTGCCAGCAGCGTTTGGGACGGATCCGGAACTAATGAAAAACTGTTTTTT

D: NA
J: TRBJ1-1
size: NA
V: TRBV27
CDR3: CAVGGTEAFF
DNA: TGTGCCGTCGGGGGCACTGAAGCTTTCTTT

D: TRBD1
J: TRBJ2-7
size: many
V: TRBV10-3
CDR3: CAISTGTGAHEQYF
DNA: TGTGCCATCTCCACCGGGACAGGGGCCCACGAGCAGTACTTC

D: NA
J: TRBJ1-5
size: NA
V: TRBV2
CDR3: CASSEEGRSNQPQHF
DNA: TGTGCCAGCAGTGAAGAGGGCCGTAGCAATCAGCCCCAGCATTTT

D: TRBD1
J: TRBJ2-1
size: NA
V: TRBV15
CDR3: CATGDRVDYEQFF
DNA: TGTGCCACTGGGGACAGGGTTGACTATGAGCAGTTCTTC

D: TRBD2
J: TRBJ2-3
size: NA
V: TRBV20-1
CDR3: CSARGRLAVSTDTQYF
DNA: TGCAGTGCTAGAGGAAGACTAGCCGTCAGCACAGATACGCAGTATTTT

D: NA
J: TRBJ1-5
size: few
V: TRBV27
CDR3: CASSFKYSNQPQHF
DNA: TGTGCCAGCAGTTTCAAGTATAGCAATCAGCCCCAGCATTTT

D: TRBD1
J: TRBJ2-7
size: few
V: TRBV11-2
CDR3: CASSQNRGSYEQYF
DNA: TGTGCCAGCAGCCAAAACAGGGGTTCCTACGAGCAGTACTTC

D: TRBD2
J: TRBJ2-7
size: many
V: TRBV7-2
CDR3: CASSSSGSGVDEQYF
DNA: TGTGCCAGCAGCTCCAGTGGTAGCGGGGTCGACGAGCAGTACTTC

D: NA
J: TRBJ1-2
size: many
V: TRBV7-2
CDR3: CASSGYDRGFNYGYTF
DNA: TGTGCCAGCAGCGGATATGACAGAGGATTTAACTATGGCTACACCTTC

D: NA
J: TRBJ2-7
size: NA
V: TRBV12-3/TRBV12-4
CDR3: CASSLLRDSEQYF
DNA: TGTGCCAGCAGTCTCCTCCGTGATTCCGAGCAGTACTTC

D: NA
J: TRBJ2-1
size: few
V: TRBV19
CDR3: CASSIGLNGGAWNYNEQFF
DNA: TGTGCCAGTAGTATAGGATTAAATGGCGGGGCCTGGAACTACAATGAGCAGTTCTTC

D: TRBD1
J: TRBJ2-6
size: NA
V: TRBV27
CDR3: CASSKGQGVVVRANVLTF
DNA: TGTGCCAGCAGCAAGGGACAGGGGGTCGTAGTAAGGGCCAACGTCCTGACTTTC

D: NA
J: TRBJ2-2
size: NA
V: TRBV6-1
CDR3: CASRRGTTMNTGELFF
DNA: TGTGCCAGCAGACGAGGGACAACCATGAACACCGGGGAGCTGTTTTTT

D: NA
J: TRBJ2-7
size: many
V: TRBV7-9
CDR3: CASSLVETTYEQYF
DNA: TGTGCCAGCAGCTTAGTGGAGACTACCTACGAGCAGTACTTC

D: TRBD2
J: TRBJ2-3
size: many
V: TRBV7-6
CDR3: CASSLEKREGGTDTQYF
DNA: TGTGCCAGCAGCTTAGAAAAGCGGGAGGGCGGCACAGATACGCAGTATTTT

D: NA
J: TRBJ2-7
size: few
V: TRBV5-4
CDR3: CASSPEPAGWGYEQYF
DNA: TGTGCCAGCAGCCCCGAACCAGCGGGCTGGGGTTACGAGCAGTACTTC

D: NA
J: TRBJ2-3
size: NA
V: TRBV2
CDR3: CASRGGVDTQYF
DNA: TGTGCCAGCAGGGGGGGAGTTGATACGCAGTATTTT

D: NA
J: TRBJ1-4
size: many
V: TRBV7-9
CDR3: CASSLVRDGSNEKLFF
DNA: TGTGCCAGCAGCTTAGTACGGGACGGATCTAATGAAAAACTGTTTTTT

D: NA
J: TRBJ1-1
size: many
V: TRBV11-2
CDR3: CASSTYHRNTEAFF
DNA: TGTGCCAGCAGCACTTACCATCGGAACACTGAAGCTTTCTTT

D: TRBD2
J: TRBJ2-5
size: few
V: TRBV28
CDR3: CATELAGPQETQYF
DNA: TGTGCCACTGAGCTAGCGGGGCCCCAAGAGACCCAGTACTTC

D: NA
J: TRBJ2-7
size: few
V: TRBV29-1
CDR3: CSVVLRGSYEQYF
DNA: TGCAGCGTTGTCCTCAGGGGAAGCTACGAGCAGTACTTC

D: NA
J: TRBJ2-5
size: NA
V: TRBV7-9
CDR3: CASTQSSVTQETQYF
DNA: TGTGCCAGCACCCAGTCTAGCGTCACACAAGAGACCCAGTACTTC

D: TRBD2
J: TRBJ2-2
size: few
V: TRBV7-6
CDR3: CASSTHHGTSGSHPGELFF
DNA: TGTGCCAGCAGCACCCACCACGGGACTAGCGGGAGCCATCCCGGGGAGCTGTTTTTT

D: TRBD1
J: TRBJ1-1
size: few
V: TRBV6-2/TRBV6-3
CDR3: CASRDRGNTEAFF
DNA: TGTGCCAGCAGAGACAGGGGGAACACTGAAGCTTTCTTT